These 30 T cell receptor beta chains were sequenced from one sample in a study of pediatric ulcerative colitis. Sequencing was performed with immunoSEQ multiplex PCR; in TCRdb, only in-frame clones are kept and a portion is missing. The sample has 30,000 to 45,000 clones, less than 90% seen once. Sequencing was carried out using blood. The receptors were gathered from a girl aged 5 to 17 with moderate ulcerative colitis.

The chain is built from TRBV5-1 and TRBJ1-1, with D maybe TRBD1 (5 bases). Germline V CDR1 and CDR2: SGHRS, YFSETQ. This CDR3 spans 14 amino acids. Trimming removed 5 bases from V and 1 base from J, with 12 bases in between. The CDR3 DNA follows: TGCGCCAGCAGGTCGGGACCGGAGAACACTGAAGCTTTCTTT. The encoded protein is CASRSGPENTEAFF.

The chain combines TRBV6-1 with TRBJ1-6; 9 bases are a match to TRBD1. Germline V gene sequence: CDR1 MNHNS, CDR2 SASEGT. V lost 7 bases to trimming and J lost 7 bases; unmatched junction nucleotides: 5. The CDR3 has 14 residues. As DNA, the CDR3 is TGTGCCAGCAACCTCGACAGGGGGAATTCACCCCTCCACTTT. Amino acids: CASNLDRGNSPLHF.

The V and J genes are TRBV28 and TRBJ2-7, with 7 nucleotides matching TRBD2. Germline CDR1 MDHEN, CDR2 SYDVKM. The length of the CDR3 is 14 residues. V shed 5 bases, J shed 4 bases, and the junction held 8 bases outside the gene matches. The CDR3 DNA follows: TGTGCCAGCAGTCTGCACACTAGCGAGTACGAGCAGTACTTC. As protein: CASSLHTSEYEQYF.

This clone was recorded once. The rearrangement uses TRBV4-1 and TRBJ1-1, with a possible D match to TRBD1 (5 bases). CDR1 MGHRA and CDR2 YSYEKL come from the germline V gene. The CDR3 consists of 14 residues. With 0 bases removed from V and 4 bases from J, the gap between germline ends came to 9 bases. DNA of the CDR3: TGCGCCAGCAGCCAAGAGGGGGGTGGCACTGAAGCTTTCTTT. It codes for CASSQEGGGTEAFF.

This clone appeared once. J is TRBJ2-7 and V is TRBV27; TRBD2 agrees at 10 bases. The CDR3 covers 16 residues. The V and J ends lost 2 bases and 4 bases, in that order; junction bases with no gene match: 8. Germline V gene lookup returns CDR1 MNHEY and CDR2 SMNVEV (reference sequence). The CDR3 loop reads CASSLDSSGRWYEQYF. In DNA form, the CDR3 reads TGTGCCAGCAGTTTAGACTCTAGCGGGAGATGGTACGAGCAGTACTTC.

The chain recombines TRBV4-1 with TRBJ1-1, with no clear D. CDR1 is MGHRA and CDR2 is YSYEKL in the germline V gene. The germline V and J ends were trimmed by 2 bases and 1 base, with 11 bases remaining between them. This CDR3 has 15 residues. CDR3 DNA sequence: TGCGCCAGCAGCCAAATCCCAGAGAGGAACACTGAAGCTTTCTTT. Translating it yields CASSQIPERNTEAFF.

The genes are TRBV4-1 and TRBJ2-1; D may correspond to TRBD1 or TRBD2 (5 bases each). With 0 bases removed from V and 9 bases from J, the gap between germline ends came to 15 bases. CDR1 is MGHRA and CDR2 is YSYEKL in the germline V gene. There are 15 residues in the CDR3. CDR3 protein: CASSQEWHARGEQFF. CDR3 bases: TGCGCCAGCAGCCAAGAATGGCACGCGAGGGGTGAGCAGTTCTTC.

The rearrangement links TRBV15 to TRBJ1-4, with D tentatively TRBD1 (5 bases). This CDR3 has 14 residues. Germline loops: CDR1 LNHNV, CDR2 YYDKDF (reference sequence). The V gene lost 0 bases and the J gene lost 10 bases, with 12 bases spanning the gap. CDR3 sequence reads: CATSRDWGSRKLFF. The CDR3 bases are TGTGCCACCAGCAGAGATTGGGGGTCGCGAAAACTGTTTTTT.

The rearrangement joins TRBV29-1 to TRBJ1-2, with 10 bases matching TRBD1. The CDR3 spans 14 residues. V shed 4 bases, J shed 3 bases, and the junction held 5 bases outside the gene matches. Germline lookup yields CDR1 SQVTM and CDR2 ANQGSEA. CDR3 DNA: TGCAGCGTTGCGGACAGGGGGGGCCACTATGGCTACACCTTC. The encoded protein is CSVADRGGHYGYTF.

Here the CDR3 reads CAWTPVGQPAGELFF. CDR3 DNA: TGTGCCTGGACCCCCGTTGGTCAGCCCGCCGGGGAGCTGTTTTTT. J is TRBJ2-2 and V is TRBV30; D not resolved. The germline V gene has CDR1 GTSNPN and CDR2 SVGIG (reference sequence). The germline V and J ends were trimmed by 4 bases and 6 bases, with 18 bases remaining between them. This CDR3 spans 15 amino acids.

V usage is TRBV19 and J usage is TRBJ1-5; TRBD1 aligns across 10 bases. Per the germline V gene, CDR1 is LNHDA and CDR2 is SQIVND (reference sequence). The junction had 6 bases not matched to a gene; V was cut back by 10 bases and J by 6 bases. The CDR3 spans 13 residues. The CDR3 spells CATRQGAFQPQHF. For the CDR3, the DNA is TGTGCCACCCGACAGGGGGCGTTTCAGCCCCAGCATTTT.

V and J are TRBV4-2 and TRBJ1-1; D not certain. V shed 4 bases and J shed 1 base, with 7 bases lying between them. The CDR3 runs to 13 residues. The germline V gene has CDR1 LGHNA and CDR2 YNFKEQ. CDR3: CASSLSENTEAFF. For the CDR3, the DNA is TGTGCCAGCAGCCTCAGTGAGAACACTGAAGCTTTCTTT.

This chain connects TRBV19 to TRBJ1-4, with 8 bases identical to TRBD1. V lost 10 bases, J lost 7 bases, and 8 bases stayed unmatched. CDR1 is LNHDA and CDR2 is SQIVND in the germline V gene (reference sequence). The CDR3 is 13 amino acids. CDR3 sequence (DNA): TGTGCCACCAAGGACAGGGAGAGTGAAAAACTGTTTTTT. Translation: CATKDRESEKLFF.

The chain couples TRBV7-8 to TRBJ2-2, with 13 bases identical to TRBD2. The CDR3 is made up of 19 amino acids. Germline V CDR1 and CDR2: SGHVS, FQNEAQ. The ends lost 3 bases at V and 4 bases at J; junction bases unmatched: 11. The CDR3 sequence: CASSLTIPGLAGPTGELFF. In DNA form, the CDR3 reads TGTGCCAGCAGCTTGACTATTCCGGGACTAGCGGGGCCCACCGGGGAGCTGTTTTTT.

The V and J genes are TRBV28 and TRBJ1-5; tentative D call: TRBD1 (6 bases). The CDR3 totals 14 residues. V was pared by 7 bases and J by 7 bases, with 17 bases between. From germline, CDR1 is MDHEN and CDR2 SYDVKM. The CDR3 loop reads CASTLPDRFQPQHF. For the CDR3, the DNA is TGTGCCAGCACCCTCCCTGACAGGTTCCAGCCCCAGCATTTT.

The rearrangement joins TRBV28 to TRBJ1-2; D gene ambiguous. Per germline, CDR1 MDHEN and CDR2 SYDVKM. V dropped 6 bases and J dropped 2 bases, with 10 bases sitting between them. This CDR3 is 13 amino acids long. CDR3 protein: CASSRKWNYGYTF. The CDR3 DNA reads TGTGCCAGCAGCCGAAAATGGAACTATGGCTACACCTTC.

The rearrangement links TRBV4-2 to TRBJ2-5; either TRBD1 or TRBD2 may fit D (5 bases each). CDR3 length: 15 residues. Germline V gene data show CDR1 as LGHNA and CDR2 as YNFKEQ. V lost 3 bases and J lost 7, with 18 bases in between. CDR3 sequence: CASSQRGDQLGTQYF. The CDR3 DNA is TGTGCCAGCAGCCAGAGGGGTGACCAACTTGGGACCCAGTACTTC.

The chain employs TRBV11-3 and TRBJ2-1; D tentatively reads TRBD1 or TRBD2 (5 bases each). From germline, CDR1 is SGHNT and CDR2 YENEEA. The CDR3 covers 13 residues. Deletions cut 4 bases from V and 2 bases from J, with 6 bases between. The CDR3: CASSSGPYNEQFF. CDR3 bases: TGTGCCAGCAGCTCGGGACCCTACAATGAGCAGTTCTTC. Filled out from reference TRBV11-3 and TRBJ2-1, the complete variable domain reads EAGVVQSPRYKIIEKKQPVAFWCNPISGHNTLYWYLQNLGQGPELLIRYENEEAVDDSQLPKDRFSAERLKGVDSTLKIQPAELGDSAVYLCASSSGPYNEQFFGPGTRLTVL.

V and J are TRBV28 and TRBJ1-1; D might be TRBD1 (5 bases). The CDR3 is 14 amino acids. V was pared by 6 bases and J by 1 base, with 12 bases between. The V gene's germline CDR1 is MDHEN and CDR2 SYDVKM. In DNA, the CDR3 is TGTGCCAGCAGCCCGGGACGGGGGAACACTGAAGCTTTCTTT. It codes for CASSPGRGNTEAFF.

The genes are TRBV2 and TRBJ2-7; 7 bases fit TRBD1. The junction had 4 bases not matched to a gene; V was cut back by 5 bases and J by 3 bases. CDR1 SNHLY and CDR2 FYNNEI come from the germline V gene. This CDR3 spans 13 amino acids. The CDR3 bases are TGTGCCAGCAGTCGGGACAGCTACTACGAGCAGTACTTC. Translating it yields CASSRDSYYEQYF.

The V gene is TRBV5-1, the J gene TRBJ2-5, with 9 bases lining up with TRBD2. V dropped 2 bases and J dropped 5; count of bases not matched to a gene: 19. There are 19 residues in the CDR3. CDR1 SGHRS and CDR2 YFSETQ come from the germline V gene. DNA of the CDR3: TGCGCCAGCAGCTTTAGAGCGGGGGGCCAGGGATCTTGGTCGGAGACCCAGTACTTC. Translated, it gives CASSFRAGGQGSWSETQYF.

This clone was detected once. The chain couples TRBV9 to TRBJ2-3; D is undetermined. Germline lookup yields CDR1 SGDLS and CDR2 YYNGEE. The CDR3 runs 13 residues. V was shortened by 2 bases and J by 2 bases, with 6 bases between the two germline ends. This CDR3 reads CASSVPSTDTQYF. The DNA for the CDR3 is TGTGCCAGCAGCGTCCCTTCCACAGATACGCAGTATTTT.

The rearrangement uses TRBV7-2 and TRBJ1-1, with a possible D match to TRBD1 (5 bases). This CDR3 region has 15 residues. Trimming took off 5 bases at V and 2 bases at J, with 15 bases between the two ends. Germline CDR1 is SGHTA and CDR2 is FQGNSA. The CDR3 loop reads CASSEASRANTEAFF. The CDR3 bases are TGTGCCAGCAGCGAGGCATCCAGGGCAAACACTGAAGCTTTCTTT.

The chain carries TRBV5-4 and TRBJ1-1; D remains unclear. Germline assignment: CDR1 SGHNT and CDR2 YYREEE (reference sequence). This CDR3 is built from 13 residues. V was trimmed by 0 bases and J by 3 bases, leaving 6 bases between them. This CDR3 is CASSLEDHTEAFF. The CDR3 DNA reads as TGTGCCAGCAGCTTGGAGGACCACACTGAAGCTTTCTTT.

This chain uses TRBV10-2 with TRBJ2-1, with D perhaps matching TRBD1 (6 bases). Germline CDR1 WSHSY, CDR2 SAAADI. The CDR3 spans 16 residues. The V gene lost 8 bases and the J gene lost 9 bases, with 26 bases spanning the gap. The DNA for the CDR3 is TGCGCCAGCTCATGGGTGGGCCGGGACATAGCATTTGAGCAGTTCTTC. Translated, it gives CASSWVGRDIAFEQFF.

This clone ranks as medium-sized. The chain uses TRBV9 and TRBJ2-7; 9 nucleotides match TRBD2. Looked up from germline, CDR1 is SGDLS and CDR2 is YYNGEE. CDR3 length: 14 amino acids. After removal of 2 bases from V and 3 bases from J, the junction contained 3 bases not matched to a gene. The CDR3 region is CASSVSGGIYEQYF. The CDR3 nucleotides read TGTGCCAGCAGCGTCAGCGGGGGGATCTACGAGCAGTACTTC.

The CDR3 DNA follows: TGTGCCAGCAGTCCACAGAGGACGGCATACACTGAAGCTTTCTTT. It translates to CASSPQRTAYTEAFF. The chain recombines TRBV6-1 with TRBJ1-1; unclear D gene. Trimming left V 5 bases short and J 3 bases short, with 16 bases between. Germline CDR1 and CDR2: MNHNS and SASEGT. The CDR3 is 15 residues long.

In this sample, this clone turned up once. The rearrangement uses TRBV6-4 and TRBJ2-7; 8 bases map to TRBD1. With V trimmed by 7 bases and J by 0 bases, 5 bases remained unmatched. The V gene's germline CDR1 is MRHNA and CDR2 SNTAGT. This CDR3 region has 14 residues. This CDR3 reads CASTGDRSSYEQYF. The CDR3 bases are TGTGCCAGCACCGGGGACAGGAGCTCCTACGAGCAGTACTTC.

The V call is TRBV19, the J call TRBJ2-2, with 7 bases lining up with TRBD2. In germline, CDR1 is LNHDA, CDR2 SQIVND (reference sequence). V was clipped by 4 bases and J by 3 bases; unmatched bases: 14. The CDR3 contains 18 residues. The CDR3 DNA is TGTGCCAGTAGTACCCCATTCCGACTAGCTGGGCACACCGGGGAGCTGTTTTTT. It specifies CASSTPFRLAGHTGELFF.

DNA of the CDR3: TGTGCCAGCACAGGAAGGGGGTCCGGGGAGCTGTTTTTT. Translation gives CASTGRGSGELFF. V usage is TRBV2 and J usage is TRBJ2-2, with D perhaps TRBD1 (6 bases). V was trimmed by 7 bases and J by 6 bases, leaving 12 bases between them. CDR1 and CDR2 from the germline V gene are SNHLY and FYNNEI. This CDR3 is built from 13 residues.